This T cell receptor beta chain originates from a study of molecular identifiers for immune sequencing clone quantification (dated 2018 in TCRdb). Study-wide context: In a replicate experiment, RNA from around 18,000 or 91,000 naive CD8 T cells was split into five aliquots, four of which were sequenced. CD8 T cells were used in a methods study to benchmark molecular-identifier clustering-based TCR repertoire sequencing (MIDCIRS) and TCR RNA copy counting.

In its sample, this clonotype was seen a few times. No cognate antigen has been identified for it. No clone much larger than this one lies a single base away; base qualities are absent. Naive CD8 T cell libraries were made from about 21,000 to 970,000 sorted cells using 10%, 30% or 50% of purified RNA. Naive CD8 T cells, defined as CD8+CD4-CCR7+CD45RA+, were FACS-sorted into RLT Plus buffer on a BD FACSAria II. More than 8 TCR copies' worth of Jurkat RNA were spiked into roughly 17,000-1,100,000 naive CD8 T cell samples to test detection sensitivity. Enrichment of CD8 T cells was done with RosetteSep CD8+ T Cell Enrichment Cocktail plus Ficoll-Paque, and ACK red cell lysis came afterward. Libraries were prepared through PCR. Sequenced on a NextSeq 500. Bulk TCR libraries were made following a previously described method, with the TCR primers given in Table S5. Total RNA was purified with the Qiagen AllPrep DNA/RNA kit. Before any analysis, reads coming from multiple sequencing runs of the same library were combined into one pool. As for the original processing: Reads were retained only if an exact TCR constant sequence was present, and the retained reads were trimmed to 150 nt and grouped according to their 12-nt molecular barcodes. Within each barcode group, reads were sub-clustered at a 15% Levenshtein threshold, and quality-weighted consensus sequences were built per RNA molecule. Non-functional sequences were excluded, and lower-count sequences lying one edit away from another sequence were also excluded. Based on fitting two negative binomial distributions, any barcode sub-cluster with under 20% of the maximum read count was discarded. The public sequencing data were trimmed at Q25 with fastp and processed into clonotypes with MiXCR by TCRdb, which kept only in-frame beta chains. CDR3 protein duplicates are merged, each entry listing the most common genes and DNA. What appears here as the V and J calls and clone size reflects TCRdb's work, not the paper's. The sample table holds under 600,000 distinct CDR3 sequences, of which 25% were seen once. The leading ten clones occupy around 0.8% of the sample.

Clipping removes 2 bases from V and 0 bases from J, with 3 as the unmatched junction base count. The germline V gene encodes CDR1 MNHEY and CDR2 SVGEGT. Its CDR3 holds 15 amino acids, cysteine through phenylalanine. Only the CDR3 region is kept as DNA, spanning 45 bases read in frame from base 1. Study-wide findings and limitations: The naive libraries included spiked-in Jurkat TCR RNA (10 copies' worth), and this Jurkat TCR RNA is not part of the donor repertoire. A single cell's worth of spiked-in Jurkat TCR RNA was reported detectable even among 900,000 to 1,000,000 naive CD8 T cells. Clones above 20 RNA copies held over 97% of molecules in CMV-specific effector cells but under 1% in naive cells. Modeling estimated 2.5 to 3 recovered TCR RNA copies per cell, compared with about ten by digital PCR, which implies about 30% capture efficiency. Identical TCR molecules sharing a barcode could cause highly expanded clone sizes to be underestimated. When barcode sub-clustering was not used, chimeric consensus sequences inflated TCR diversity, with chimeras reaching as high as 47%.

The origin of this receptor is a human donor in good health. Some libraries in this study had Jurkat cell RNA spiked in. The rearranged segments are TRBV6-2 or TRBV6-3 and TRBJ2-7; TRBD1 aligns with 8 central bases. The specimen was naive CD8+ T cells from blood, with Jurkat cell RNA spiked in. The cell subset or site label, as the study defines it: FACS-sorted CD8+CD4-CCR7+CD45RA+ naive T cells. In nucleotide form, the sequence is TGTGCCAGCAGTTACGTGGACAGGGCCTCCTACGAGCAGTACTTC. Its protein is CASSYVDRASYEQYF.